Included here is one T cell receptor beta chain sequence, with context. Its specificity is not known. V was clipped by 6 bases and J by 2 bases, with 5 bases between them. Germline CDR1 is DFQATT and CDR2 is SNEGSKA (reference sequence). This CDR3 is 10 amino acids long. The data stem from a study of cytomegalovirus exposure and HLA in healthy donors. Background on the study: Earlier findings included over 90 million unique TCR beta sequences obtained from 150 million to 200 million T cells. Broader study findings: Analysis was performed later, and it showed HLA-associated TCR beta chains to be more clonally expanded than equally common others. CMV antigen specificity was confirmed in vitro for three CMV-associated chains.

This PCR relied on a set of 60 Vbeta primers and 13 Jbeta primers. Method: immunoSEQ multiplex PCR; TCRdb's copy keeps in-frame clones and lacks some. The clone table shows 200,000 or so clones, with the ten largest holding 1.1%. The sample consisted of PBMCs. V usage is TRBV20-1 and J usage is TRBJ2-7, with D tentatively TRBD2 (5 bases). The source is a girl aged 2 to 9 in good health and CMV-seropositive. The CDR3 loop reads CSAGTYEQYF. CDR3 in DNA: TGCAGTGCCGGGACCTACGAGCAGTACTTC.